This T cell receptor (beta chain) stems from a study of blood T cell repertoires in COVID-19. Study-wide background: From T cells, B-cell-depleted T cells, or PBMCs came the material, which was cDNA or gDNA.

This clone was seen once. Resolution of symptoms, clearance, or two negative PCRs was present in recovered Cohort 3 donors. After removal of 5 bases from V and 6 bases from J, the junction contained 7 bases not matched to a gene. CDR3 length: 13 amino acids. CDR1 SQVTM and CDR2 ANQGSEA come from the germline V gene. In the original processing: Reference gene primer amplification gave nucleated cell count estimates. Generated by immunoSEQ multiplex PCR, the TCRdb table keeps only in-frame clones and is missing some. Clonal size and the V and J genes are those of that table, whereas D and trimming came from the DNA. The sample consists of roughly 500,000 clones, 85% to 90% of them appearing once.

Sequenced material: PBMCs or T cells enriched from blood (not recorded which). The rearrangement joins TRBV29-1 to TRBJ1-1, with TRBD1 matching over 9 bases. The receptor's source is a middle-aged woman who had recovered from COVID-19. The CDR3 loop is CSVTRDRAAEAFF. DNA of the CDR3: TGCAGCGTTACCCGGGACAGGGCTGCTGAAGCTTTCTTT.